The 30 T cell receptor beta chains presented below share a single source sample, sequenced in a study of beta chain features in type 1 diabetes. Findings and limits, study-wide: When Type 1 diabetes patients were examined, their TCRB CDR3s proved moderately but significantly shorter in all four CD4+ subsets.

Their cognate antigens are unknown. Every isolated RNA sample was fully reverse transcribed, so sequencing captured expressed TCRB transcripts. Generated by immunoSEQ multiplex PCR, the TCRdb table keeps only in-frame clones and is missing some. The sample lists about 650,000 clones, about an eighth occurring once. The material sequenced was naive CD4+ T cells from blood. These receptors all stem from a man aged 30-40 years with type 1 diabetes.

This clone was seen a few times. The CDR3 DNA follows: TGTGCCAGCAGTGAACAAACGCCTACCCATGGCTACACCTTC. Translated: CASSEQTPTHGYTF. This rearrangement joins TRBV25-1 to TRBJ1-2, with D unclear. The germline V and J ends were trimmed by 2 bases and 6 bases, with 13 bases remaining between them. This CDR3 has 14 residues. The germline CDR1 and CDR2 sequences are MGHDK and SYGVNS.

This clone was seen a few times. V usage is TRBV9 and J usage is TRBJ2-3, with 13 bases aligning to TRBD2. The V gene end was trimmed by 4 bases and the J gene end by 3 bases; junction bases not matched to a gene: 5. This CDR3 spans 16 amino acids. Germline V CDR1 and CDR2: SGDLS, YYNGEE. CDR3 bases: TGTGCCAGCAGCCCCCGGACTAGCGGGGGTACAGATACGCAGTATTTT. Protein product: CASSPRTSGGTDTQYF.

This clone was recorded a few times. The V call is TRBV19, the J call TRBJ2-1; possibly TRBD2 for D (7 bases). The ends were cut back, 3 bases at V and 4 bases at J, with 16 bases in the middle. Germline CDR1 reads LNHDA; CDR2 reads SQIVND (reference sequence). This CDR3 contains 16 residues. As DNA, the CDR3 is TGTGCCAGTAGTATGTTGCGAGGGGGAGGGTACAATGAGCAGTTCTTC. It is translated as CASSMLRGGGYNEQFF.

This clone was seen a handful of times. This chain uses TRBV30 with TRBJ2-5; TRBD1 matches 9 bases. The J call may be mistaken, given a closer DNA end match to TRBJ2-7. Germline CDR1 reads GTSNPN; CDR2 reads SVGIG (reference sequence). The CDR3 is 13 amino acids. The CDR3 protein is CACDRGTSYEQYF. Here the CDR3 DNA reads TGTGCCTGTGACAGGGGGACCTCCTACGAGCAGTACTTC.

The chain uses TRBV6-5 and TRBJ1-4; no clear D gene. V lost 7 bases, J lost 5 bases, and 11 bases lay in between. CDR3 length: 13 amino acids. Germline V gene sequence: CDR1 MNHEY, CDR2 SVGAGI. CDR3 protein: CASKGNQNEKLFF. The CDR3 DNA is TGTGCCAGCAAGGGCAACCAAAATGAAAAACTGTTTTTT.

V gene TRBV6-5 combines with J gene TRBJ2-7; D not resolved. The V gene's germline CDR1 is MNHEY and CDR2 SVGAGI. Trimming took 4 bases from V and 9 from J, leaving 13 bases between them. The length of the CDR3 is 12 residues. As DNA, the CDR3 is TGTGCCAGCAGTTCACAAGGAAAGGGGCAGTACTTC. It yields the protein CASSSQGKGQYF.

This rearrangement joins TRBV4-2 to TRBJ1-1; TRBD1 matches 7 bases. Germline-derived CDR1 and CDR2 are LGHNA and YNFKEQ. The CDR3 runs to 15 residues. After removal of 0 bases from V and 3 bases from J, the junction contained 4 bases not matched to a gene. CDR3 amino acids: CASSQETGRYTEAFF. Here the CDR3 DNA reads TGTGCCAGCAGCCAAGAGACAGGGCGTTACACTGAAGCTTTCTTT.

In this sample, this clone turned up a few times. The CDR3 DNA follows: TGTGCCAGCGGGACAGGGGTCACAGATACGCAGTATTTT. This encodes CASGTGVTDTQYF. The V call is TRBV7-2, the J call TRBJ2-3; TRBD1 aligns across 10 bases. Trimming at V came to 8 bases and at J to 2 bases, leaving 1 base not matched to a gene. Germline values: CDR1 SGHTA, CDR2 FQGNSA. CDR3 length equals 13 residues.

This chain connects TRBV27 to TRBJ2-3; 10 bases line up with TRBD2. CDR3 size: 14 residues. The V gene end was trimmed by 7 bases and the J gene end by 1 base; junction bases not matched to a gene: 2. Germline CDR1 is MNHEY and CDR2 is SMNVEV (reference sequence). The CDR3 is CASNSGGRTDTQYF. In nucleotides, the CDR3 is TGTGCCAGCAATAGCGGGGGGCGCACAGATACGCAGTATTTT.

This chain links TRBV5-1 with TRBJ2-7; TRBD1 matches at 7 bases. The CDR3 spans 14 residues. V trimming: 0 bases; J trimming: 4 bases; junction bases outside the gene matches: 4. Germline V CDR1 and CDR2: SGHRS, YFSETQ. This CDR3 is CASSLDPGGYEQYF. The DNA for the CDR3 is TGCGCCAGCAGCTTGGACCCAGGGGGATACGAGCAGTACTTC.

This chain joins TRBV9 and TRBJ2-3; 8 nucleotides align to TRBD2. The CDR3 loop spans 13 amino acids. V dropped 4 bases and J dropped 8; count of bases not matched to a gene: 6. Germline lookup yields CDR1 SGDLS and CDR2 YYNGEE. The CDR3 region has the DNA TGTGCCAGCAGCCCCGGACTAGCTCGTACGCAGTATTTT. As protein: CASSPGLARTQYF.

The chain has TRBV30 and TRBJ2-5; D is perhaps TRBD1 (6 bases). Trimming pared 8 bases from V and 0 bases from J, leaving 22 bases between. Per germline, CDR1 GTSNPN and CDR2 SVGIG (reference sequence). The CDR3 is 16 amino acids. The CDR3 loop is CAGKGRAGANQETQYF. The CDR3 DNA reads as TGTGCCGGCAAAGGCAGGGCAGGGGCGAACCAAGAGACCCAGTACTTC. The full variable domain, with the rest looked up from reference TRBV30 and TRBJ2-5, is SQTIHQWPATLVQPVGSPLSLECTVEGTSNPNLYWYRQAAGRGLQLLFYSVGIGQISSEVPQNLSASRPQDRQFILSSKKLLLSDSGFYLCAGKGRAGANQETQYFGPGTRLLVL.

This clone was recorded a few times. The genes are TRBV7-2 and TRBJ2-4; the D gene could be TRBD1 or TRBD2 (5 bases each). Germline V gene sequence: CDR1 SGHTA, CDR2 FQGNSA. With 1 base removed from V and 5 bases from J, the gap between germline ends came to 12 bases. The CDR3 has 15 amino acids. The CDR3 region is CASSLVRQGENIQYF. The CDR3 bases are TGTGCCAGCAGCTTAGTGCGGCAGGGAGAAAACATTCAGTACTTC. Based on the CDR3 plus reference TRBV7-2 and TRBJ2-4, the full variable domain is GAGVSQSPSNKVTEKGKDVELRCDPISGHTALYWYRQSLGQGLEFLIYFQGNSAPDKSGLPSDRFSAERTGGSVSTLTIQRTQQEDSAVYLCASSLVRQGENIQYFGAGTRLSVL.

In its sample, this clone was seen a few times. The rearrangement uses TRBV29-1 and TRBJ2-2, with 10 bases matching TRBD1. J gave up 6 bases and V 3 bases, and 7 bases lay outside the gene matches. CDR3 length: 15 residues. The germline V gene has CDR1 SQVTM and CDR2 ANQGSEA. The CDR3 region has the DNA TGCAGCGTTGAGGAGACAGGGGGCGCCGCCGGGGAGCTGTTTTTT. Translated: CSVEETGGAAGELFF.

The V and J genes are TRBV7-2 and TRBJ2-1; D possibly uses TRBD1 or TRBD2 (5 bases each). Trimming took 1 base from V and 9 from J, leaving 13 bases between them. Germline CDR1 reads SGHTA; CDR2 reads FQGNSA. The CDR3 sequence is 14 residues long. CDR3 protein: CASSLVGTKGEQFF. CDR3 nucleotide sequence: TGTGCCAGCAGCTTAGTAGGGACGAAGGGTGAGCAGTTCTTC.

In its sample, this clone was seen a few times. The sample carries other DNA sequences with the same CDR3. This rearrangement joins TRBV7-2 to TRBJ2-5; no clear D gene. This CDR3 is 11 amino acids long. Germline CDR1 and CDR2: SGHTA and FQGNSA. V lost 3 bases, J lost 5 bases, and 4 bases lay in between. CDR3 DNA: TGTGCCAGCAGCTTCTCCGAGACCCAGTACTTC. Its protein product is CASSFSETQYF.

This chain connects TRBV29-1 to TRBJ1-2; D is unresolved. The germline V gene has CDR1 SQVTM and CDR2 ANQGSEA. The CDR3 spans 18 residues. With 3 bases removed from V and 3 bases from J, the gap between germline ends came to 26 bases. CDR3 sequence (DNA): TGCAGCGTTGATGCCCGAGTACGGGGTCCCAGTTCTCACTATGGCTACACCTTC. Translation: CSVDARVRGPSSHYGYTF.

The gene calls are TRBV5-1 and TRBJ1-5; 7 bases line up with TRBD1. Per germline, CDR1 SGHRS and CDR2 YFSETQ. The CDR3 is 15 amino acids. V shed 0 bases, J shed 7 bases, and the junction held 7 bases outside the gene matches. CDR3 nucleotide sequence: TGCGCCAGCAGCTTGGGACAGGGAAGAGGACAGCCCCAGCATTTT. This translates into CASSLGQGRGQPQHF. Full variable domain (outside the CDR3, taken from reference TRBV5-1 and TRBJ1-5): KAGVTQTPRYLIKTRGQQVTLSCSPISGHRSVSWYQQTPGQGLQFLFEYFSETQRNKGNFPGRFSGRQFSNSRSEMNVSTLELGDSALYLCASSLGQGRGQPQHFGDGTRLSIL.

The chain couples TRBV18 to TRBJ2-6; D unresolved. CDR1 and CDR2 from the germline V gene are KGHSH and LQKENI. V was trimmed by 6 bases and J by 0 bases, leaving 9 bases between them. The CDR3 has 15 residues. In DNA form, the CDR3 reads TGTGCCAGCTCTAGTCCTGACTCTGGGGCCAACGTCCTGACTTTC. Translating it yields CASSSPDSGANVLTF.

The V gene is TRBV7-2, the J gene TRBJ2-3; possibly TRBD1 for D (6 bases). Germline V gives CDR1 SGHTA, CDR2 FQGNSA. V lost 1 base and J 5 bases, leaving 16 bases between the germline ends. The CDR3 spans 16 residues. The CDR3 is CASSLGGPRGKDTQYF. The CDR3, as DNA: TGTGCCAGCAGCTTAGGGGGGCCCCGGGGAAAAGATACGCAGTATTTT.

This clone was detected only a few times. The sample carries other DNA sequences with the same CDR3. This CDR3 reads CASSQDNYEQYF. In DNA, the CDR3 is TGCGCCAGCTCACAGGATAACTACGAGCAGTACTTC. The chain uses TRBV5-1 and TRBJ2-7, with a weak D call TRBD1 (5 bases). CDR1 and CDR2 (germline): SGHRS, YFSETQ. This CDR3 region has 12 residues. V lost 7 bases and J lost 3, with 11 bases in between. Looking up the rest from reference TRBV5-1 and TRBJ2-7 gives the full variable domain: KAGVTQTPRYLIKTRGQQVTLSCSPISGHRSVSWYQQTPGQGLQFLFEYFSETQRNKGNFPGRFSGRQFSNSRSEMNVSTLELGDSALYLCASSQDNYEQYFGPGTRLTVT.

V gene TRBV29-1 combines with J gene TRBJ1-5, with unresolved D. The CDR3 runs 13 residues. Germline CDR1 reads SQVTM; CDR2 reads ANQGSEA. Trimming stripped 3 bases from V and 4 bases from J, with 10 bases between. The CDR3 loop is CSVEQGSNQPQHF. For the CDR3, the DNA is TGCAGCGTTGAGCAAGGGAGTAATCAGCCCCAGCATTTT.

A few counts support this clone. The chain combines TRBV18 with TRBJ2-5; D gene ambiguous. V dropped 5 bases and J dropped 5 bases, with 3 bases sitting between them. This CDR3 region has 10 residues. The germline V gene encodes CDR1 KGHSH and CDR2 LQKENI. The CDR3, as DNA: TGTGCCAGCTCAAAGGAGACCCAGTACTTC. Translating gives CASSKETQYF.

The chain has TRBV6-6 and TRBJ1-5; no definite D call. This CDR3 has 13 amino acids. Germline V gives CDR1 MNHNY, CDR2 SVGAGI (reference sequence). Trimming stripped 4 bases from V and 3 bases from J, with 7 bases between. The CDR3 sequence is CASSFDTNQPQHF. The CDR3, as DNA: TGTGCCAGCAGTTTCGACACCAATCAGCCCCAGCATTTT.

The chain employs TRBV2 and TRBJ2-5; D possibly corresponds to TRBD1 (5 bases). The V and J ends lost 6 bases and 5 bases respectively, with 13 bases between them. The CDR3 is made up of 13 amino acids. CDR1 SNHLY and CDR2 FYNNEI come from the germline V gene. Here the CDR3 reads CASRSRAEETQYF. The CDR3 DNA sequence: TGTGCCAGCAGAAGCAGGGCGGAGGAGACCCAGTACTTC.

This clone was counted a few times. The J gene is TRBJ2-3, the V gene TRBV12-5; D ambiguous. CDR3 size: 18 residues. V was clipped by 0 bases and J by 2 bases, with 18 bases between them. Germline lookup yields CDR1 LGHNT and CDR2 FRNRAP. CDR3 coding DNA: TGTGCTAGTGGTTTGGTCGGAAGTCCCGTGCACCACACAGATACGCAGTATTTT. Residues: CASGLVGSPVHHTDTQYF.

V gene TRBV6-1 combines with J gene TRBJ1-1; D uncertain. This CDR3 spans 13 amino acids. V lost 3 bases to trimming and J lost 1 base, with 6 bases between them. CDR1 and CDR2 from the germline V gene are MNHNS and SASEGT. The CDR3 is CASSDPGNTEAFF. CDR3 nucleotide sequence: TGTGCCAGCAGTGATCCCGGGAACACTGAAGCTTTCTTT.

In this sample, this clone turned up a few times. The CDR3 loop is CASSQDQEYNQPQHF. DNA for the CDR3: TGCGCCAGCAGCCAAGATCAGGAGTACAATCAGCCCCAGCATTTT. The V call is TRBV4-3, the J call TRBJ1-5, with no clear D. The germline gives CDR1 LGHNA, CDR2 YSLEER. V shed 0 bases and J shed 3 bases, with 9 bases lying between them. The CDR3 extends over 15 amino acids.

This rearrangement joins TRBV2 to TRBJ2-3; perhaps D is TRBD1 or TRBD2 (5 bases each). V lost 7 bases, J lost 0 bases, and 14 bases lay in between. The CDR3 runs 15 residues. Germline lookup yields CDR1 SNHLY and CDR2 FYNNEI. CDR3 region: CASTGRDLSTDTQYF. CDR3 nucleotide sequence: TGTGCCAGCACCGGAAGGGACCTTAGCACAGATACGCAGTATTTT. Variable domain in full (rest from reference TRBV2 and TRBJ2-3): EPEVTQTPSHQVTQMGQEVILRCVPISNHLYFYWYRQILGQKVEFLVSFYNNEISEKSEIFDDQFSVERPDGSNFTLKIRSTKLEDSAMYFCASTGRDLSTDTQYFGPGTRLTVL.

This clone occurred a few times. The DNA for the CDR3 is TGTGCCAGCATGAGGACAAGGGGGAATGAGCAGTTCTTC. It translates to CASMRTRGNEQFF. The chain recombines TRBV2 with TRBJ2-1, with D possibly TRBD1 on 6 matching bases. Germline CDR1 and CDR2: SNHLY and FYNNEI. The CDR3 covers 13 residues. V was clipped by 7 bases and J by 7 bases, with 14 bases between them.